This T cell receptor (beta chain) was captured by sequencing in a study of regulatory T cells in long-lasting Graves disease. The study, taken as a whole, reports: Newly diagnosed disease favored TRBV20-1 and TRBJ2-1 over persistent disease.

This clonotype was observed at least ten times. Its antigen remains unidentified. Sequencing libraries for TCR beta were prepared with iRepertoire HTBI primers and Arm-PCR of CDR3 regions. TCRdb fed the multiplex PCR reads into MiXCR, producing one record per CDR3 protein. The sample has some 240,000 distinct CDR3 sequences, roughly 18% seen once. Between the trimmed V and J ends, which lost 2 bases and 5 bases, there was a span of 9 bases. Germline V gene lookup returns CDR1 DFQATT and CDR2 SNEGSKA (reference sequence). The CDR3 has 13 residues. The time point is: newly diagnosed GD, antithyroid drugs for less than 3 months. Following extraction of RNA from PBMCs, that RNA was used to make the TCR library. The sample also formed part of further work on T cells in Graves' hyperthyroidism and ophthalmopathy.

The chain combines TRBV20-1 with TRBJ2-2, with D tentatively TRBD2 (5 bases). The material sequenced was peripheral blood mononuclear cells (PBMCs), taken at new diagnosis, from a patient treated with antithyroid drugs. The clonotype was recovered from a woman under 40 with Graves disease. The chain's CDR3 is CSARSRGTGELFF. The CDR3 DNA is TGCAGTGCTAGATCCCGGGGAACCGGGGAGCTGTTTTTT.